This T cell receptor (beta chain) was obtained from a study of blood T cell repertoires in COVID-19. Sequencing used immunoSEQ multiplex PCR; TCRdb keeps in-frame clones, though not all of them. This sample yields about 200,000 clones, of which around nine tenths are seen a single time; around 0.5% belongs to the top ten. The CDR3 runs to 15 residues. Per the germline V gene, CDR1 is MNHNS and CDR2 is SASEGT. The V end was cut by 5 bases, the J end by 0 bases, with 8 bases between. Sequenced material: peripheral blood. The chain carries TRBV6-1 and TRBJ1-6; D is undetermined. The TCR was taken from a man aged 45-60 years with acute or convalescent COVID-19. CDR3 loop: CASSRDVSYNSPLHF. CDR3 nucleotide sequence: TGTGCCAGCAGTCGGGATGTCTCCTATAATTCACCCCTCCACTTT.